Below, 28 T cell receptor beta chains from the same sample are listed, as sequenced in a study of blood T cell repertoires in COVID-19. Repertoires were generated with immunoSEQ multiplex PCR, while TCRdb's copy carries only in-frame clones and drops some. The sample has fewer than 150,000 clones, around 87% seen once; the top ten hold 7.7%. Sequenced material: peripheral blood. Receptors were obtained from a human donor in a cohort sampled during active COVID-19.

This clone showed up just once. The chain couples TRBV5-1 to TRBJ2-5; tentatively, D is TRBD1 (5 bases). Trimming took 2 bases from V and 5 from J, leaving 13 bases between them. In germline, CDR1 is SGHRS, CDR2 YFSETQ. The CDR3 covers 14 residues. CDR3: CASSFQGRDETQYF. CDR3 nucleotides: TGCGCCAGCAGCTTTCAGGGTCGTGACGAGACCCAGTACTTC.

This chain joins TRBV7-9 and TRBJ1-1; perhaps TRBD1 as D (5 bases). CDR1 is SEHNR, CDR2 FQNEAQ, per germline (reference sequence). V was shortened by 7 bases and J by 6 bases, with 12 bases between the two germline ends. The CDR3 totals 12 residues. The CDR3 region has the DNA TGTGCCAGCAACCGACAGACCTCTGAAGCTTTCTTT. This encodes CASNRQTSEAFF.

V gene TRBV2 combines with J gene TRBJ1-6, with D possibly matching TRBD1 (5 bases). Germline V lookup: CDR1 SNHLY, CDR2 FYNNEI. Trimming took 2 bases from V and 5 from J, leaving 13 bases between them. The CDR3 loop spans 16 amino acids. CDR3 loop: CASSELGPGNNSPLHF. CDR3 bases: TGTGCCAGCAGTGAATTGGGGCCAGGGAATAATTCACCCCTCCACTTT.

The CDR3 DNA reads as TGTGCCAGCAGTTTATCGGACTACGGGATCTACGAGCAGTACTTC. Translated: CASSLSDYGIYEQYF. The chain is built from TRBV27 and TRBJ2-7, with D tentatively TRBD2 (6 bases). Germline V gene data show CDR1 as MNHEY and CDR2 as SMNVEV (reference sequence). This CDR3 is 15 amino acids long. Trimming left V 0 bases short and J 3 bases short, with 12 bases between.

CDR3 amino acids: CASSPRYSPTGELFF. CDR3 DNA sequence: TGTGCCAGCAGTCCGAGATATTCTCCCACCGGGGAGCTGTTTTTT. The gene calls are TRBV6-5 and TRBJ2-2, with D uncertain. Looked up from germline, CDR1 is MNHEY and CDR2 is SVGAGI. This CDR3 has 15 residues. V lost 5 bases and J lost 4, with 14 bases in between.

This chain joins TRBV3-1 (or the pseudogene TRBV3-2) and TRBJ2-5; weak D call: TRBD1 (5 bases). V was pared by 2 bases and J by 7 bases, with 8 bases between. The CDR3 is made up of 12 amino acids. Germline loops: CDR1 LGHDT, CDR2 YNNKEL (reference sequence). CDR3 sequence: CASSQTGRTQYF. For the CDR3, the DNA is TGTGCCAGCAGCCAAACAGGAAGGACCCAGTACTTC.

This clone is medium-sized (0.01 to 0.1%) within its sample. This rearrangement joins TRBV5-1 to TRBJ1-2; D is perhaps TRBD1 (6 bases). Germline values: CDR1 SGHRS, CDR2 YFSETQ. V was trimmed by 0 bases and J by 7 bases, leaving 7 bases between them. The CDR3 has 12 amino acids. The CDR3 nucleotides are TGCGCCAGCAGCTTGGAGGACAGTGGCTACACCTTC. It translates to CASSLEDSGYTF.

The chain's CDR3 is CAHNTGTGGIEQYF. CDR3 coding DNA: TGTGCCCATAATACCGGGACAGGGGGTATCGAGCAGTACTTC. The V and J genes are TRBV6-5 and TRBJ2-7, with 11 nucleotides matching TRBD1. This CDR3 comprises 14 residues. Germline-derived CDR1 and CDR2 are MNHEY and SVGAGI. V shed 11 bases, J shed 6 bases, and the junction held 12 bases outside the gene matches.

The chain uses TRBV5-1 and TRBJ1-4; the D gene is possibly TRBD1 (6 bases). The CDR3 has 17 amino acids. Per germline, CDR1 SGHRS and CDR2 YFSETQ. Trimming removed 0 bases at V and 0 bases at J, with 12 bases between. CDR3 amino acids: CASSLATGPSTNEKLFF. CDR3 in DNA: TGCGCCAGCAGCTTGGCGACAGGCCCTTCAACTAATGAAAAACTGTTTTTT.

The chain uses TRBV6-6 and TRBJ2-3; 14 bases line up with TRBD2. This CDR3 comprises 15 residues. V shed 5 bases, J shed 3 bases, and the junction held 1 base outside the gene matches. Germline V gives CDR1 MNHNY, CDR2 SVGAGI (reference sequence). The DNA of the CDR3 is TGTGCCAGCAGTCGACTAGCGGGAGGGACAGATACGCAGTATTTT. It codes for CASSRLAGGTDTQYF.

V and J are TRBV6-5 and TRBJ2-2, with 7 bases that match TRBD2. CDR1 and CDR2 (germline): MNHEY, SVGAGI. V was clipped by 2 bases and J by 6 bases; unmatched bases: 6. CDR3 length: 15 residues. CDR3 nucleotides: TGTGCCAGCAGTTACCAGCGGGAAGAAGCCGGGGAGCTGTTTTTT. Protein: CASSYQREEAGELFF.

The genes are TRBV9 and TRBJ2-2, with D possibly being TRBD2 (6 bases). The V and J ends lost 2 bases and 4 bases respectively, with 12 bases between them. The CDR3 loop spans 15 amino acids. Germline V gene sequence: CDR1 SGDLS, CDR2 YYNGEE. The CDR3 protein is CASSVRLDLTGELFF. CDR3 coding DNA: TGTGCCAGCAGCGTGCGACTAGACCTCACCGGGGAGCTGTTTTTT.

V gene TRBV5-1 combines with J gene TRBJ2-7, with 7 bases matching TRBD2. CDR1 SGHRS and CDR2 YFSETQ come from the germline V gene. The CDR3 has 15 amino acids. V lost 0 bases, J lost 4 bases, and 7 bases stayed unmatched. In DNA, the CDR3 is TGCGCCAGCAGCTTGGCCGGCGGGAGTCCTTACGAGCAGTACTTC. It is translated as CASSLAGGSPYEQYF.

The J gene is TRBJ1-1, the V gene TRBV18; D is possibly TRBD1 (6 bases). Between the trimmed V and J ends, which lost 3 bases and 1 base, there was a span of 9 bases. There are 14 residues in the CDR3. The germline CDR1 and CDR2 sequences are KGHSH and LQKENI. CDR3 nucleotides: TGTGCCAGCTCACCGGGGGCCGGGAACACTGAAGCTTTCTTT. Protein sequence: CASSPGAGNTEAFF.

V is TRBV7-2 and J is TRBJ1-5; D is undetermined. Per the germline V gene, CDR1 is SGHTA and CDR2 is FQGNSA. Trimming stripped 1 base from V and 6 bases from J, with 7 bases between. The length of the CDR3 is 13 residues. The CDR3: CASSLDGIQPQHF. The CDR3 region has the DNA TGTGCCAGCAGCTTAGATGGCATTCAGCCCCAGCATTTT.

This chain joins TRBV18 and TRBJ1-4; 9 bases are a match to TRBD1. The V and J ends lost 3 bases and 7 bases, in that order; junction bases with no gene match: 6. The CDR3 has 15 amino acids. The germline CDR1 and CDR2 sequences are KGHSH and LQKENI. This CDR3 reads CASSPTGQGSEKLFF. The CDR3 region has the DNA TGTGCCAGCTCACCTACGGGACAGGGAAGTGAAAAACTGTTTTTT.

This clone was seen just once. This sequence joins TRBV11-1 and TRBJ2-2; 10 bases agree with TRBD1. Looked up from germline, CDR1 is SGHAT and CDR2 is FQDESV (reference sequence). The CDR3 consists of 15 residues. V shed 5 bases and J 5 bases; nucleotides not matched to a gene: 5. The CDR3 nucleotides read TGTGCCAGCAGCCAGGACAGGGGGAAGACCGGGGAGCTGTTTTTT. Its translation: CASSQDRGKTGELFF.

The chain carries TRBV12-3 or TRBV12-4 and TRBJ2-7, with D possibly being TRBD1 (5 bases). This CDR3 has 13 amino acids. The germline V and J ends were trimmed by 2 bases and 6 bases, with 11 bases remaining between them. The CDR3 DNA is TGTGCCAGCAGTTTATTGACAGACCTCGAGCAGTACTTC. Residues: CASSLLTDLEQYF.

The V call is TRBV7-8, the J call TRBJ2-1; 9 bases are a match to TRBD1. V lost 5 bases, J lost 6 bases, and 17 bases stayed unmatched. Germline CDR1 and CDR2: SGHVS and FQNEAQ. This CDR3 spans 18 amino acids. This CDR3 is CASSGLNLRDRVSNEQFF. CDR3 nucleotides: TGTGCCAGCAGCGGCCTAAACCTCCGGGACAGGGTCTCCAATGAGCAGTTCTTC.

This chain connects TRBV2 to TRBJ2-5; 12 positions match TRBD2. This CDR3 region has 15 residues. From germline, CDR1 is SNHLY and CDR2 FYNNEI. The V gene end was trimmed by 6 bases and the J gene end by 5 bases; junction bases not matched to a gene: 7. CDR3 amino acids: CASSSSGRAGETQYF. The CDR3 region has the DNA TGTGCCAGCAGCTCTAGCGGGAGGGCGGGGGAGACCCAGTACTTC.

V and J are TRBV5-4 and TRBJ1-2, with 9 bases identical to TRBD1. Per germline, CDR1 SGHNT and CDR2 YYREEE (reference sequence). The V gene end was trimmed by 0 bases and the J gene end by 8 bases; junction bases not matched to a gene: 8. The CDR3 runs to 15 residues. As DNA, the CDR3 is TGTGCCAGCAGCTTGGTAGGTGGACAGGGGTTCGGCTACACCTTC. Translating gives CASSLVGGQGFGYTF.

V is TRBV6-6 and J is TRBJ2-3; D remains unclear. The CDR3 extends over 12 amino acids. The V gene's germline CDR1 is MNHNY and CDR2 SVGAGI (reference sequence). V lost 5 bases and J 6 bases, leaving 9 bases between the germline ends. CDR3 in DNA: TGTGCCAGCAGTGCCGGTTTGGATACGCAGTATTTT. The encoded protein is CASSAGLDTQYF.

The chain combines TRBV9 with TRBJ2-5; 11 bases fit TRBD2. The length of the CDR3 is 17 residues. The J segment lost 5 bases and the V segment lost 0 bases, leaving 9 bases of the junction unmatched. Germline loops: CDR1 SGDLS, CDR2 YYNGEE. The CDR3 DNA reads TGTGCCAGCAGCGTAGATAGCGGGGGGGCCTCGGTGGAGACCCAGTACTTC. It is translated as CASSVDSGGASVETQYF.

DNA of the CDR3: TGTGCCAGCAGTTACGAGGCCGTTGCGAACACTGAAGCTTTCTTT. Amino acid sequence: CASSYEAVANTEAFF. The chain carries TRBV6-5 and TRBJ1-1; D is unresolved. The CDR3 is 15 amino acids. Trimming took off 2 bases at V and 1 base at J, with 11 bases between the two ends. The germline CDR1 and CDR2 sequences are MNHEY and SVGAGI.

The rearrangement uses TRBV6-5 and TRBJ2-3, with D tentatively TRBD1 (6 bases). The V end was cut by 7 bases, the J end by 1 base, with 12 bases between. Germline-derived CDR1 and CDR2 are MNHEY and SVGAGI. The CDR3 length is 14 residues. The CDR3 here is CASKSRGGTDTQYF. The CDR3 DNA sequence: TGTGCCAGCAAAAGCAGGGGAGGCACAGATACGCAGTATTTT.

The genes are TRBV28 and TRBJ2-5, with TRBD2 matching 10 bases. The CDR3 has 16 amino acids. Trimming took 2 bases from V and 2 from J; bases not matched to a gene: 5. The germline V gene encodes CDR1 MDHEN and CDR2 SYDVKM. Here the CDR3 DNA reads TGTGCCAGCAGTTTACCCGGACTAGCGGAGCAAGAGACCCAGTACTTC. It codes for CASSLPGLAEQETQYF. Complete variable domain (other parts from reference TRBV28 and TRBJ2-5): DVKVTQSSRYLVKRTGEKVFLECVQDMDHENMFWYRQDPGLGLRLIYFSYDVKMKEKGDIPEGYSVSREKKERFSLILESASTNQTSMYLCASSLPGLAEQETQYFGPGTRLLVL.

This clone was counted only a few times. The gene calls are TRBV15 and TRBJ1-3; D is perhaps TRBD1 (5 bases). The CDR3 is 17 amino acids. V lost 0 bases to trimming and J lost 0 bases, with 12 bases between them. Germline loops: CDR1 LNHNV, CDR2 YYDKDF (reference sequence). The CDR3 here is CATSRDWGLNSGNTIYF. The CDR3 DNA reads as TGTGCCACCAGCAGAGATTGGGGACTGAACTCTGGAAACACCATATATTTT.

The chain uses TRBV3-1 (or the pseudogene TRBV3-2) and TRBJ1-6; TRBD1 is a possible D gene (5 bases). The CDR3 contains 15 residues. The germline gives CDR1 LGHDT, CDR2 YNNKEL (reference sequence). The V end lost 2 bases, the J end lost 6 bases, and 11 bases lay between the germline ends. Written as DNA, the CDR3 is TGTGCCAGCAGCCAATCGACAGCTTCTAATTCACCCCTCCACTTT. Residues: CASSQSTASNSPLHF.